A single sample gave rise to the 29 T cell receptor beta chains below, sequenced in a study of blood T cell repertoires in COVID-19. Produced via immunoSEQ multiplex PCR; TCRdb's table is partial and in-frame only. The sample gives a few hundred thousand clones, approximately 86% of which show up once; roughly 4% is in the top ten. The sequenced material came from PBMCs or T cells enriched from blood (not recorded which). Receptors originate from a woman aged 40 to 49 with acute COVID-19.

V usage is TRBV19 and J usage is TRBJ2-5; 7 bases are a match to TRBD1. There are 18 residues in the CDR3. Germline values: CDR1 LNHDA, CDR2 SQIVND (reference sequence). V trimming: 2 bases; J trimming: 5 bases; junction bases outside the gene matches: 17. Here the CDR3 DNA reads TGTGCCAGTAGTATATTCGGGAAGACAGGGCTCGTCCAGGAGACCCAGTACTTC. Translating gives CASSIFGKTGLVQETQYF.

The gene calls are TRBV6-5 and TRBJ1-1; D may be TRBD1 (6 bases). Germline V gene data show CDR1 as MNHEY and CDR2 as SVGAGI. The V and J ends lost 6 bases and 4 bases respectively, with 12 bases between them. CDR3 size: 13 residues. CDR3 region: CASRQGTATEAFF. In DNA form, the CDR3 reads TGTGCCAGCAGACAGGGTACGGCCACTGAAGCTTTCTTT.

The CDR3 DNA is TGTGCCAGCAGTGGGGGGGGTAGGTTAGAAAAACTGTTTTTT. Protein sequence: CASSGGGRLEKLFF. The chain uses TRBV28 and TRBJ1-4; possibly TRBD1 for D (5 bases). CDR1 is MDHEN and CDR2 is SYDVKM in the germline V gene. The CDR3 runs 14 residues. With 5 bases removed from V and 8 bases from J, the gap between germline ends came to 15 bases.

The CDR3 reads CASSPTQGSYGYTF. DNA for the CDR3: TGCGCCAGCAGCCCAACCCAGGGGTCCTATGGCTACACCTTC. V is TRBV5-1 and J is TRBJ1-2; TRBD1 is a possible D gene (6 bases). This CDR3 region has 14 residues. The germline V and J ends were trimmed by 4 bases and 4 bases, with 14 bases remaining between them. Germline CDR1 SGHRS, CDR2 YFSETQ. Filled out from reference TRBV5-1 and TRBJ1-2, the complete variable domain reads KAGVTQTPRYLIKTRGQQVTLSCSPISGHRSVSWYQQTPGQGLQFLFEYFSETQRNKGNFPGRFSGRQFSNSRSEMNVSTLELGDSALYLCASSPTQGSYGYTFGSGTRLTVV.

The chain employs TRBV9 and TRBJ2-2; 12 bases are a match to TRBD2. Germline V gene lookup returns CDR1 SGDLS and CDR2 YYNGEE. Germline trimming cut 3 bases from V and 4 bases from J; bases unmatched to any gene: 7. This CDR3 is built from 17 residues. The CDR3 DNA follows: TGTGCCAGCAGCGGGACTAGCGGGACCGCGGGCACCGGGGAGCTGTTTTTT. Translation: CASSGTSGTAGTGELFF.

The rearrangement uses TRBV3-1 (or the pseudogene TRBV3-2) and TRBJ1-2; TRBD1 matches at 9 bases. The CDR3 runs 13 residues. V was clipped by 5 bases and J by 6 bases; unmatched bases: 4. CDR1 LGHDT and CDR2 YNNKEL come from the germline V gene (reference sequence). CDR3 in DNA: TGTGCCAGCAGCTCTACAGGGGGCGATGGCTACACCTTC. The encoded protein is CASSSTGGDGYTF.

J is TRBJ1-2 and V is TRBV4-3; TRBD1 aligns across 7 bases. Germline CDR1 and CDR2: LGHNA and YSLEER. This CDR3 spans 16 amino acids. J lost 6 bases, V lost 3 bases, and 13 bases had no gene match. The CDR3 here is CASSQLSFDRVDGYTF. CDR3 nucleotide sequence: TGCGCCAGCAGCCAGTTAAGTTTCGACAGGGTTGATGGCTACACCTTC.

The CDR3 loop is CASSPVVPIYYNEQFF. As DNA, the CDR3 is TGTGCCAGCTCACCAGTAGTCCCAATTTACTACAATGAGCAGTTCTTC. The chain links TRBV18 to TRBJ2-1; D is unresolved. Germline V gives CDR1 KGHSH, CDR2 LQKENI. The CDR3 has 16 residues. V lost 2 bases and J 3 bases, leaving 14 bases between the germline ends.

This sequence joins TRBV19 and TRBJ1-5; 7 bases agree with TRBD1. With 7 bases clipped from V and 0 bases from J, the junction kept 12 bases outside the gene matches. Germline V gene sequence: CDR1 LNHDA, CDR2 SQIVND (reference sequence). The CDR3 loop spans 17 amino acids. The CDR3: CASIDRDGGYSNQPQHF. The CDR3 DNA sequence: TGTGCCAGTATCGACAGGGATGGAGGGTATAGCAATCAGCCCCAGCATTTT.

In DNA, the CDR3 is TGTGCCAGCAGCGCGAACCCGGGACAGGGCAATCAGCCCCAGCATTTT. This codes for CASSANPGQGNQPQHF. The chain couples TRBV7-9 to TRBJ1-5, with TRBD1 matching over 8 bases. Germline CDR1 SEHNR, CDR2 FQNEAQ (reference sequence). The CDR3 extends over 16 amino acids. Unmatched junction bases numbered 8, after V lost 5 bases and J lost 2 bases.

This chain joins TRBV7-2 and TRBJ2-3, with TRBD2 matching over 11 bases. Germline V CDR1 and CDR2: SGHTA, FQGNSA. Trimming removed 3 bases from V and 9 bases from J; junction bases left unmatched: 8. This CDR3 spans 15 amino acids. The CDR3 is CASSFSGGGQGTQYF. The CDR3 DNA follows: TGTGCCAGCAGCTTTAGCGGGGGGGGGCAAGGGACGCAGTATTTT.

The chain joins TRBV7-3 to TRBJ1-1; tentative D call: TRBD1 (6 bases). With 5 bases removed from V and 4 bases from J, the gap between germline ends came to 20 bases. The germline CDR1 and CDR2 sequences are SGHTA and FQGTGA. The CDR3 is 16 amino acids. The CDR3 is CASSPGDTRRATEAFF. For the CDR3, the DNA is TGTGCCAGCAGCCCCGGGGACACTCGACGCGCCACTGAAGCTTTCTTT.

This chain uses TRBV7-6 with TRBJ1-1; unclear D gene. V lost 7 bases to trimming and J lost 6 bases, with 18 bases between them. CDR3 length equals 14 residues. The germline gives CDR1 SGHVS, CDR2 FNYEAQ. The CDR3: CASIAGSGTAEAFF. CDR3 coding DNA: TGTGCCAGCATTGCCGGCTCAGGAACGGCTGAAGCTTTCTTT.

The genes are TRBV5-6 and TRBJ2-2, with D maybe TRBD2 (5 bases). The CDR3 has 13 amino acids. Germline-derived CDR1 and CDR2 are SGHDT and YYEEEE. Trimming removed 6 bases from V and 1 base from J, with 7 bases in between. The CDR3 DNA reads as TGTGCCAGCAATCGGGAGAACACCGGGGAGCTGTTTTTT. Encoded protein: CASNRENTGELFF.

V usage is TRBV14 and J usage is TRBJ2-7; 11 bases agree with TRBD2. V lost 4 bases to trimming and J lost 7 bases; unmatched junction nucleotides: 9. In germline, CDR1 is SGHDN, CDR2 FVKESK. The CDR3 has 15 amino acids. CDR3 DNA sequence: TGTGCCAGCAGCCTTCTTAGCGGGAGGGCAGGGGAGCAGTACTTC. Its protein product is CASSLLSGRAGEQYF.

The rearrangement uses TRBV19 and TRBJ2-1; D gene uncertain. Trimming left V 3 bases short and J 2 bases short, with 17 bases between. The CDR3 covers 17 residues. CDR1 is LNHDA and CDR2 is SQIVND in the germline V gene (reference sequence). CDR3: CASSISPILTPYNEQFF. In DNA, the CDR3 is TGTGCCAGTAGTATTAGCCCTATACTAACCCCCTACAATGAGCAGTTCTTC.

This clone showed up just a few times. The V gene is TRBV29-1, the J gene TRBJ1-6; 7 bases agree with TRBD1. Germline CDR1 is SQVTM and CDR2 is ANQGSEA. The CDR3 covers 20 residues. V was pared by 0 bases and J by 7 bases, with 21 bases of the junction left unmatched. CDR3 nucleotides: TGCAGCGTTGAAGATCTAATGGTGACAAGGACAGGAGTTGAAAATTCACCCCTCCACTTT. Protein: CSVEDLMVTRTGVENSPLHF.

The rearrangement links TRBV6-5 to TRBJ2-5; 8 bases fit TRBD1. Trimming removed 2 bases from V and 9 bases from J; junction bases left unmatched: 11. Per germline, CDR1 MNHEY and CDR2 SVGAGI. The CDR3 contains 15 residues. The CDR3 loop reads CASSYSPGTGSSQYF. In nucleotides, the CDR3 is TGTGCCAGCAGTTACAGTCCAGGGACAGGCTCCTCCCAGTACTTC.

The rearrangement uses TRBV7-3 and TRBJ2-3; D is unclear. CDR3 length: 16 residues. Trimming removed 5 bases from V and 0 bases from J, with 15 bases in between. Germline V gene sequence: CDR1 SGHTA, CDR2 FQGTGA. CDR3 protein: CASSPRGQTSTDTQYF. CDR3 coding DNA: TGTGCCAGCAGCCCTCGCGGCCAAACAAGCACAGATACGCAGTATTTT.

The J gene is TRBJ2-1, the V gene TRBV10-3; 11 bases fit TRBD1. Trimming removed 4 bases from V and 7 bases from J; junction bases left unmatched: 6. This CDR3 comprises 15 residues. Germline CDR1 ENHRY, CDR2 SYGVKD. CDR3 nucleotide sequence: TGTGCCATCAGTGGCCGGGACAGGGGGGGGAATGAGCAGTTCTTC. Translation: CAISGRDRGGNEQFF.

This clone was detected only once. The genes are TRBV28 and TRBJ1-1, with 8 bases fitting TRBD1. Germline V gives CDR1 MDHEN, CDR2 SYDVKM. The V segment lost 2 bases and the J segment 11 bases; nucleotides outside the gene matches: 7. This CDR3 comprises 13 residues. The CDR3 loop is CASSLRQGRVAFF. In DNA form, the CDR3 reads TGTGCCAGCAGTTTAAGACAGGGGAGGGTGGCTTTCTTT.

CDR3 sequence (DNA): TGTGCCAGCAGACCTCCACGGAGCGGACTATACAATGAGCAGTTCTTC. Encoded protein: CASRPPRSGLYNEQFF. The chain carries TRBV28 and TRBJ2-1; D perhaps matches TRBD2 (6 bases). The germline V and J ends were trimmed by 6 bases and 4 bases, with 19 bases remaining between them. The CDR3 runs to 16 residues. Germline V gene data show CDR1 as MDHEN and CDR2 as SYDVKM. Full variable domain (missing parts from reference TRBV28 and TRBJ2-1): DVKVTQSSRYLVKRTGEKVFLECVQDMDHENMFWYRQDPGLGLRLIYFSYDVKMKEKGDIPEGYSVSREKKERFSLILESASTNQTSMYLCASRPPRSGLYNEQFFGPGTRLTVL.

The chain couples TRBV2 to TRBJ2-5, with D perhaps matching TRBD1 (6 bases). In germline, CDR1 is SNHLY, CDR2 FYNNEI. Trimming took off 8 bases at V and 5 bases at J, with 15 bases between the two ends. CDR3 length: 13 amino acids. The CDR3: CASGQWGPETQYF. Written as DNA, the CDR3 is TGTGCCAGCGGTCAGTGGGGGCCGGAGACCCAGTACTTC.

The gene calls are TRBV7-2 and TRBJ2-5; 8 bases fit TRBD2. The CDR3 totals 17 residues. J was trimmed by 6 bases and V by 0 bases; bases with no gene match: 12. CDR1 SGHTA and CDR2 FQGNSA come from the germline V gene. The CDR3 sequence is CASSLAAGSGGAKTQYF. CDR3 in DNA: TGTGCCAGCAGCTTAGCCGCAGGGTCGGGGGGGGCCAAGACCCAGTACTTC. The full variable domain, its missing parts supplied by reference TRBV7-2 and TRBJ2-5, is GAGVSQSPSNKVTEKGKDVELRCDPISGHTALYWYRQSLGQGLEFLIYFQGNSAPDKSGLPSDRFSAERTGGSVSTLTIQRTQQEDSAVYLCASSLAAGSGGAKTQYFGPGTRLLVL.

A remark on this clone: Other DNA sequences from this sample encode an identical CDR3 as well. This chain links TRBV18 with TRBJ2-1; TRBD2 matches 11 bases. CDR1 is KGHSH, CDR2 LQKENI, per germline. Germline trimming cut 3 bases from V and 0 bases from J; bases unmatched to any gene: 4. The CDR3 has 17 residues. In nucleotides, the CDR3 is TGTGCCAGCTCACCGCGAACTAGCGGGAGCTCCTACAATGAGCAGTTCTTC. Protein: CASSPRTSGSSYNEQFF.

This chain connects TRBV6-5 to TRBJ1-1; no reliable D call. Per germline, CDR1 MNHEY and CDR2 SVGAGI. Trimming removed 6 bases at V and 4 bases at J, with 9 bases between. CDR3 size: 12 residues. The CDR3 region is CASRRGLTEAFF. CDR3 sequence (DNA): TGTGCCAGCAGACGTGGGCTCACTGAAGCTTTCTTT.

This clone was observed a few times. The gene calls are TRBV7-9 and TRBJ1-4; D is possibly TRBD1 (5 bases). This CDR3 is 15 amino acids long. Germline assignment: CDR1 SEHNR and CDR2 FQNEAQ (reference sequence). The V end was cut by 1 base, the J end by 4 bases, with 10 bases between. The CDR3 sequence: CASSLGDSLNEKLFF. CDR3 nucleotides: TGTGCCAGCAGCTTAGGCGACAGCCTTAATGAAAAACTGTTTTTT.

The V call is TRBV4-3, the J call TRBJ1-2; tentatively, D is TRBD1 (5 bases). CDR1 LGHNA and CDR2 YSLEER come from the germline V gene. CDR3 length: 14 residues. V gave up 5 bases and J gave up 2 bases, with 12 bases separating them. The CDR3 is CASSSGAGNYGYTF. The CDR3 nucleotides are TGCGCCAGCAGCAGTGGGGCGGGAAACTATGGCTACACCTTC.

This clone showed up just a few times. The rearrangement links TRBV7-8 to TRBJ1-5; D remains ambiguous. Trimming took off 2 bases at V and 7 bases at J, with 9 bases between the two ends. CDR3 length: 13 residues. CDR1 and CDR2 (germline): SGHVS, FQNEAQ. CDR3 nucleotides: TGTGCCAGCAGCTTATTAGCTAGACAGCCCCAGCATTTT. Its translation is CASSLLARQPQHF.